The 6 T cell receptor beta chains given below trace back to one sample, sequenced in a study of blood T cell repertoires in COVID-19 (dated by TCRdb to 2018 to 2020). The method behind the library was the immunoSEQ multiplex PCR assay. In its TCRdb copy, this immuneACCESS table keeps in-frame sequences only and misses some clones. Where compared with another copy, unresolved V genes explain less than half of these, and the others have no known cause. Within this sample are under 200,000 clones, with about 90% of them counted one time only. In total, the top ten clones hold roughly 7% of the sample. Sequencing was done on a sample of PBMCs or T cells enriched from blood (not recorded which). The source of these receptors is a woman aged 50 to 65 who had recovered from COVID-19.

V usage is TRBV19 and J usage is TRBJ1-1, with D possibly TRBD1 on 6 matching bases. V dropped 11 bases and J dropped 1 base, with 17 bases sitting between them. The CDR3 covers 14 residues. Germline V gives CDR1 LNHDA, CDR2 SQIVND (reference sequence). The CDR3 loop is CASGPGVGNTEAFF. Written as DNA, the CDR3 is TGTGCCTCCGGGCCAGGGGTAGGGAACACTGAAGCTTTCTTT.

The rearrangement links TRBV2 to TRBJ2-3; TRBD2 agrees at 9 bases. CDR1 and CDR2 (germline): SNHLY, FYNNEI. The CDR3 consists of 14 residues. The trim removed 6 bases at V and 4 bases at J, leaving 5 bases unmatched. The CDR3 sequence is CASRMAGGPDTQYF. The CDR3 DNA sequence: TGTGCCAGCAGGATGGCGGGAGGGCCAGATACGCAGTATTTT.

The gene calls are TRBV7-2 and TRBJ1-3; 7 nucleotides align to TRBD1. J was trimmed by 2 bases and V by 5 bases; bases with no gene match: 12. Germline lookup yields CDR1 SGHTA and CDR2 FQGNSA. This CDR3 spans 17 amino acids. The CDR3 sequence is CASSPSPQGRPGNTIYF. DNA of the CDR3: TGTGCCAGCAGCCCATCACCACAGGGGAGGCCTGGAAACACCATATATTTT.

This clone was observed once. The chain joins TRBV28 to TRBJ2-7; D unresolved. Deletions cut 2 bases from V and 4 bases from J, with 6 bases between. CDR1 and CDR2 (germline): MDHEN, SYDVKM. The CDR3 length is 12 residues. CDR3 sequence (DNA): TGTGCCAGCAGTTTACTAGTATACGAGCAGTACTTC. This codes for CASSLLVYEQYF.

This clone was detected only once. The genes are TRBV19 and TRBJ2-1; 7 bases line up with TRBD2. Unmatched junction bases numbered 11, after V lost 7 bases and J lost 2 bases. Germline V gene lookup returns CDR1 LNHDA and CDR2 SQIVND (reference sequence). The CDR3 extends over 16 amino acids. This CDR3 is CASKNTGTKAYNEQFF. The CDR3 DNA sequence: TGTGCCAGTAAGAATACTGGGACTAAGGCCTACAATGAGCAGTTCTTC.

The V and J genes are TRBV29-1 and TRBJ1-2, with TRBD1 identical over 7 bases. After removal of 7 bases from V and 8 bases from J, the junction contained 7 bases not matched to a gene. Germline-derived CDR1 and CDR2 are SQVTM and ANQGSEA. The CDR3 is 11 amino acids. The CDR3 region is CSARTGLGYTF. DNA for the CDR3: TGCAGCGCTCGGACAGGACTGGGCTACACCTTC.